The 15 T cell receptor beta chains given below trace back to one sample, sequenced in a study of blood T cell repertoires in COVID-19. Clones were sequenced by immunoSEQ multiplex PCR, and TCRdb holds only the in-frame ones, with some missing. The data hold roughly 230,000 clones, with 80% to 90% observed a single time. The material sequenced was peripheral blood. These receptors originate from a man aged 40-55 years with acute or convalescent COVID-19.

The chain recombines TRBV7-9 with TRBJ1-5; no firm D call. This CDR3 has 14 amino acids. CDR1 and CDR2 (germline): SEHNR, FQNEAQ (reference sequence). Trimming removed 1 base at V and 7 bases at J, with 11 bases between. CDR3 DNA: TGTGCCAGCAGCTTAGACTTGAGTAACCAGCCCCAGCATTTT. This encodes CASSLDLSNQPQHF. The whole variable domain, filled in from reference TRBV7-9 and TRBJ1-5, reads DTGVSQNPRHKITKRGQNVTFRCDPISEHNRLYWYRQTLGQGPEFLTYFQNEAQLEKSRLLSDRFSAERPKGSFSTLEIQRTEQGDSAMYLCASSLDLSNQPQHFGDGTRLSIL.

This clone has just a few counts. The chain recombines TRBV11-2 with TRBJ2-2; D might be TRBD2 (6 bases). V lost 8 bases to trimming and J lost 7 bases, with 20 bases between them. The germline V gene encodes CDR1 SGHAT and CDR2 FQNNGV. The CDR3 is made up of 15 amino acids. The CDR3 sequence is CASRSYGGVGGELFF. The CDR3 DNA sequence: TGTGCCAGCCGCAGTTATGGCGGGGTTGGCGGGGAGCTGTTTTTT.

This clone was recorded a few times. The chain recombines TRBV2 with TRBJ2-5, with TRBD2 identical over 11 bases. From germline, CDR1 is SNHLY and CDR2 FYNNEI. This CDR3 has 15 residues. J gave up 2 bases and V 4 bases, and 3 bases lay outside the gene matches. The CDR3 is CASSGTSGYQETQYF. CDR3 bases: TGTGCCAGCAGTGGGACTAGCGGGTATCAAGAGACCCAGTACTTC.

The chain recombines TRBV28 with TRBJ2-7; tentatively, D is TRBD1 (5 bases). The CDR3 has 13 amino acids. Germline CDR1 MDHEN, CDR2 SYDVKM. Trimming removed 6 bases at V and 0 bases at J, with 9 bases between. In nucleotides, the CDR3 is TGTGCCAGCAGCCCCGACAGCTCCTACGAGCAGTACTTC. Its translation is CASSPDSSYEQYF. Full variable domain (outside the CDR3, taken from reference TRBV28 and TRBJ2-7): DVKVTQSSRYLVKRTGEKVFLECVQDMDHENMFWYRQDPGLGLRLIYFSYDVKMKEKGDIPEGYSVSREKKERFSLILESASTNQTSMYLCASSPDSSYEQYFGPGTRLTVT.

This chain links TRBV9 with TRBJ2-5, with no clear D. The CDR3 runs to 12 residues. The V gene's germline CDR1 is SGDLS and CDR2 YYNGEE. Trimming removed 4 bases at V and 4 bases at J, with 8 bases between. This chain's CDR3 is CASSPSGETQYF. Written as DNA, the CDR3 is TGTGCCAGCAGCCCATCGGGAGAGACCCAGTACTTC.

In its sample, this clone was seen once. J is TRBJ2-5 and V is TRBV3-1 (or the pseudogene TRBV3-2); 10 positions match TRBD2. CDR3 length: 13 residues. CDR1 LGHDT and CDR2 YNNKEL come from the germline V gene (reference sequence). V lost 6 bases to trimming and J lost 5 bases; unmatched junction nucleotides: 3. CDR3 sequence reads: CASRAGGRETQYF. CDR3 coding DNA: TGTGCCAGCAGAGCGGGGGGGAGGGAGACCCAGTACTTC.

This chain connects TRBV6-6 to TRBJ2-5; TRBD1 aligns across 9 bases. This CDR3 has 15 residues. Germline CDR1 MNHNY, CDR2 SVGAGI (reference sequence). Germline trimming cut 4 bases from V and 4 bases from J; bases unmatched to any gene: 7. The CDR3 DNA sequence: TGTGCCAGCAGTTCGGGACAGGGTGATGGAGAGACCCAGTACTTC. This codes for CASSSGQGDGETQYF.

The rearrangement uses TRBV6-5 and TRBJ1-2, with 8 bases matching TRBD1. Germline V gene data show CDR1 as MNHEY and CDR2 as SVGAGI. With 5 bases clipped from V and 2 bases from J, the junction kept 7 bases outside the gene matches. The CDR3 totals 15 residues. This CDR3 reads CASSLRQGPNYGYTF. CDR3 sequence (DNA): TGTGCCAGCAGTCTTCGACAGGGGCCCAACTATGGCTACACCTTC.

J is TRBJ1-4 and V is TRBV30; D is possibly TRBD1 (5 bases). This CDR3 region has 13 residues. The V end was cut by 4 bases, the J end by 7 bases, with 13 bases between. Germline CDR1 GTSNPN, CDR2 SVGIG (reference sequence). The chain's CDR3 is CAWTNRNPEKLFF. CDR3 in DNA: TGTGCCTGGACCAACAGGAACCCTGAAAAACTGTTTTTT.

This clone was recorded a few times. The chain combines TRBV7-3 with TRBJ2-1, with D tentatively TRBD2 (5 bases). V shed 5 bases and J shed 4 bases, with 18 bases lying between them. The CDR3 has 16 amino acids. Germline lookup yields CDR1 SGHTA and CDR2 FQGTGA. The CDR3 loop reads CASSPTLAGRYNEQFF. CDR3 nucleotides: TGTGCCAGCAGCCCAACCCTCGCGGGCCGGTACAATGAGCAGTTCTTC.

In its sample, this clone was seen a few times. The chain employs TRBV7-3 and TRBJ2-5; TRBD1 matches 7 bases. CDR3 length: 16 amino acids. With V trimmed by 1 base and J by 1 base, 6 bases remained unmatched. Looked up from germline, CDR1 is SGHTA and CDR2 is FQGTGA. In DNA, the CDR3 is TGTGCCAGCAGCTTAAGAGGGGGCGATATCCAAGAGACCCAGTACTTC. It yields the protein CASSLRGGDIQETQYF.

The chain employs TRBV7-8 and TRBJ2-2; a possible D gene is TRBD1 (5 bases). The CDR3 is 14 residues long. V shed 3 bases and J shed 7 bases, with 12 bases lying between them. The germline V gene encodes CDR1 SGHVS and CDR2 FQNEAQ. CDR3 DNA sequence: TGTGCCAGCAGCTTTGCAGGGTTGGGCGGGGAGCTGTTTTTT. Its protein product is CASSFAGLGGELFF. Full variable domain (missing parts from reference TRBV7-8 and TRBJ2-2): GAGVSQSPRYKVAKRGQDVALRCDPISGHVSLFWYQQALGQGPEFLTYFQNEAQLDKSGLPSDRFFAERPEGSVSTLKIQRTQQEDSAVYLCASSFAGLGGELFFGEGSRLTVL.

The V and J genes are TRBV13 and TRBJ1-2, with D unclear. Per germline, CDR1 PRHDT and CDR2 FYEKMQ (reference sequence). This CDR3 region has 14 residues. Trimming shortened V by 7 bases and J by 0 bases, and 12 bases separated the two germline ends. The CDR3 spells CASNQEGSNYGYTF. The CDR3 nucleotides are TGTGCCAGCAATCAAGAGGGTTCTAACTATGGCTACACCTTC.

The rearrangement uses TRBV18 and TRBJ1-2, with 10 bases fitting TRBD1. The CDR3 runs to 14 residues. Trimming cost V 2 bases and J 4 bases; bases outside gene matches: 1. Per germline, CDR1 KGHSH and CDR2 LQKENI. CDR3 residues: CASSPGTGAYGYTF. The CDR3 region has the DNA TGTGCCAGCTCACCAGGGACAGGGGCCTATGGCTACACCTTC.

The V gene is TRBV6-2 or TRBV6-3, the J gene TRBJ1-5; 7 nucleotides agree with TRBD1. Unmatched junction bases numbered 7, after V lost 5 bases and J lost 3 bases. There are 15 residues in the CDR3. Looked up from germline, CDR1 is MNHEY and CDR2 is SVGEGT. The CDR3 DNA sequence: TGTGCCAGCAGTCCAGACAGGGCGGTCAATCAGCCCCAGCATTTT. It is translated as CASSPDRAVNQPQHF.